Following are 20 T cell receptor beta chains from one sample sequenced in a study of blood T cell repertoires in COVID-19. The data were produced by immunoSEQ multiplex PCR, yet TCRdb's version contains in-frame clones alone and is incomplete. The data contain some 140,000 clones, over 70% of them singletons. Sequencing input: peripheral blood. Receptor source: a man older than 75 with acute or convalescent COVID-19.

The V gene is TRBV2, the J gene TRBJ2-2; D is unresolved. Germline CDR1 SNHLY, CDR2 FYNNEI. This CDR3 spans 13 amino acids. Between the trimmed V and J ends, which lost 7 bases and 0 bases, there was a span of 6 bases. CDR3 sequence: CASTLANTGELFF. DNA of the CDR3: TGTGCCAGCACCCTAGCGAACACCGGGGAGCTGTTTTTT.

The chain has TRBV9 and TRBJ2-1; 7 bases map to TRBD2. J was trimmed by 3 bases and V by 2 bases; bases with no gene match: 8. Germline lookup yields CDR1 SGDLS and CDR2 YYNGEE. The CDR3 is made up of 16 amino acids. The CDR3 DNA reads TGTGCCAGCAGCGTGGCGGGGCTAGCGGACTACAATGAGCAGTTCTTC. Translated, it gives CASSVAGLADYNEQFF.

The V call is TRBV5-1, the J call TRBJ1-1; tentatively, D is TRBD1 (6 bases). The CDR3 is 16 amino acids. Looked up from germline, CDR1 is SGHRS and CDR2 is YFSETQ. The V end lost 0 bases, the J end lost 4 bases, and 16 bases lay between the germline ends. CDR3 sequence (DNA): TGCGCCAGCAGCTTGGGTAACGACAGGTGGGGCACTGAAGCTTTCTTT. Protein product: CASSLGNDRWGTEAFF.

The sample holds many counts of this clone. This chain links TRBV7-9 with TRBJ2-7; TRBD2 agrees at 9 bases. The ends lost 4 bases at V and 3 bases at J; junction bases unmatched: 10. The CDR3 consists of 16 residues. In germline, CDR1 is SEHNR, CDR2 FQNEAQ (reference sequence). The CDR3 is CASSSPGAGGLYEQYF. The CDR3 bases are TGTGCCAGCAGCTCCCCGGGGGCGGGGGGGCTCTACGAGCAGTACTTC. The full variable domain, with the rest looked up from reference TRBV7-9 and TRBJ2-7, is DTGVSQNPRHKITKRGQNVTFRCDPISEHNRLYWYRQTLGQGPEFLTYFQNEAQLEKSRLLSDRFSAERPKGSFSTLEIQRTEQGDSAMYLCASSSPGAGGLYEQYFGPGTRLTVT.

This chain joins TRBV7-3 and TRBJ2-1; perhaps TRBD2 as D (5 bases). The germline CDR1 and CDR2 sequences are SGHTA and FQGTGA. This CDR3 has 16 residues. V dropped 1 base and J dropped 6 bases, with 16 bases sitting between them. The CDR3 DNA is TGTGCCAGCAGCTTAAATGCCCGGGGTAAGGGCAATGAGCAGTTCTTC. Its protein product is CASSLNARGKGNEQFF.

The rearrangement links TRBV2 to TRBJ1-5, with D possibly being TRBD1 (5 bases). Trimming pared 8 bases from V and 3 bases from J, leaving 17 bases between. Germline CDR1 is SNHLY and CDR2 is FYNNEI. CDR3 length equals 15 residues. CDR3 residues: CASRAQGLLNQPQHF. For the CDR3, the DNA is TGTGCCAGCCGCGCTCAGGGACTTCTCAATCAGCCCCAGCATTTT.

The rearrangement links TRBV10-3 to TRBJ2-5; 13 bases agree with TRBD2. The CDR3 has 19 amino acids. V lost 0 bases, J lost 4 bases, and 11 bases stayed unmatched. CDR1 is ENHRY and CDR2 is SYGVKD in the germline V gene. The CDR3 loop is CAISESTPWTSGGRETQYF. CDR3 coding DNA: TGTGCCATCAGTGAGTCTACTCCTTGGACTAGCGGGGGTAGAGAGACCCAGTACTTC.

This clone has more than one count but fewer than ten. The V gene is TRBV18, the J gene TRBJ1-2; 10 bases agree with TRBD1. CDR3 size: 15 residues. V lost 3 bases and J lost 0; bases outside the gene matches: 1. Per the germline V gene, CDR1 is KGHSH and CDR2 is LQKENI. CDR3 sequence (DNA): TGTGCCAGCTCACCGGACAGGGGGGCTAACTATGGCTACACCTTC. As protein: CASSPDRGANYGYTF.

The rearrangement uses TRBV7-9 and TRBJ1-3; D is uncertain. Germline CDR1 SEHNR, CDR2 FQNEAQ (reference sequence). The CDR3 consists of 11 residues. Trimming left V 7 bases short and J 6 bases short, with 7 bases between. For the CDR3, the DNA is TGTGCCAGCACCCCAGAAAACACCATATATTTT. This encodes CASTPENTIYF.

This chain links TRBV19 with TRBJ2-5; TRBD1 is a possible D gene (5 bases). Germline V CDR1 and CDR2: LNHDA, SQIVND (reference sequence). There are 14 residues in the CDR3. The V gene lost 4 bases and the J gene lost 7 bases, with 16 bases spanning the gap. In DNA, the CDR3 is TGTGCCAGTAGTACGGTGCAGGGTAGAATGACCCAGTACTTC. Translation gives CASSTVQGRMTQYF.

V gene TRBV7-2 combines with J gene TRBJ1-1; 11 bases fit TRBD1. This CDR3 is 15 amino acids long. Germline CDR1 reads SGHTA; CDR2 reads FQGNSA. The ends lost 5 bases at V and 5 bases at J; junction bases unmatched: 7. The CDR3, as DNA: TGTGCCAGCAGCCGGACAGGGGGCCAGAGGACTGAAGCTTTCTTT. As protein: CASSRTGGQRTEAFF.

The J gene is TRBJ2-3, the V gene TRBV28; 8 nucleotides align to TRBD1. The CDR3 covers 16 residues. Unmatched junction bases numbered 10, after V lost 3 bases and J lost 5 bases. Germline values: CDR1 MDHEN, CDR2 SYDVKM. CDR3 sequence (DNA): TGTGCCAGCAGTTTTCGGTATGGGACAGGCGGAGATACGCAGTATTTT. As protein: CASSFRYGTGGDTQYF.

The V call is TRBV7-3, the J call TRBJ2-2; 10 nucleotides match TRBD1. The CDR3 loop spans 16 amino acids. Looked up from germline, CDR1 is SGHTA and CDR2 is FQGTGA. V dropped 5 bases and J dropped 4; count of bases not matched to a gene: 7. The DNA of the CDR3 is TGTGCCAGCAGCCAACCGGGACAGGGGACCACCGGGGAGCTGTTTTTT. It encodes CASSQPGQGTTGELFF.

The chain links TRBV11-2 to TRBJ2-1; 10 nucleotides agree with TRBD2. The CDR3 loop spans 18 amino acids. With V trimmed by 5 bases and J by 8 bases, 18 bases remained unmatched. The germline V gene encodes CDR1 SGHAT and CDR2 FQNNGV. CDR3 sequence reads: CASSPLKTTSGVSYEQFF. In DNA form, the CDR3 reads TGTGCCAGCAGCCCACTAAAAACTACTAGCGGGGTGTCGTATGAGCAGTTCTTC.

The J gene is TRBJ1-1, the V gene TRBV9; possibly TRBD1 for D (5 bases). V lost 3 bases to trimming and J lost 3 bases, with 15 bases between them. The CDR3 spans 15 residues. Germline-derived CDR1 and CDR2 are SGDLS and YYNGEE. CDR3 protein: CASSGGTGPYTEAFF. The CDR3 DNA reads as TGTGCCAGCAGCGGGGGGACTGGCCCGTACACTGAAGCTTTCTTT.

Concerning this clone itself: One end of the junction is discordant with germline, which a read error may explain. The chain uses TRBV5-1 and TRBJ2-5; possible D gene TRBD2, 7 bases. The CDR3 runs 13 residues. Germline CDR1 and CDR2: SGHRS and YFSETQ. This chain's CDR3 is CASSYAGEGSVNF. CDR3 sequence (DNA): TGCGCCAGCAGCTACGCAGGGGAGGGGTCCGTTAACTTC.

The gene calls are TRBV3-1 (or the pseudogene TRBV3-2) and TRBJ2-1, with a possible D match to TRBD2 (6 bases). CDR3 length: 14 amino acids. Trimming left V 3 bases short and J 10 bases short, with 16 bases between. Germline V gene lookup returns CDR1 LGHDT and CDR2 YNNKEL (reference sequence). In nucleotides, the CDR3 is TGTGCCAGCAGCCACAACTCGGGACTCATGGAGCAGTTCTTC. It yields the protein CASSHNSGLMEQFF.

The CDR3 protein is CASSFRYGELFF. DNA of the CDR3: TGTGCCAGCAGTTTTCGGTACGGGGAGCTGTTTTTT. The chain is built from TRBV12-3 or TRBV12-4 and TRBJ2-2; D unclear. The CDR3 is made up of 12 amino acids. With 3 bases removed from V and 7 bases from J, the gap between germline ends came to 6 bases.

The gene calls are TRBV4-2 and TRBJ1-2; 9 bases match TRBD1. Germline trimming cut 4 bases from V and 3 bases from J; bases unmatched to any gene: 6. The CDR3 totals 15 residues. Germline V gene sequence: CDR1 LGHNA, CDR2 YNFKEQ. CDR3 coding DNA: TGTGCCAGCAGCCGAATTACAGGGGGCGACTATGGCTACACCTTC. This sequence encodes CASSRITGGDYGYTF.

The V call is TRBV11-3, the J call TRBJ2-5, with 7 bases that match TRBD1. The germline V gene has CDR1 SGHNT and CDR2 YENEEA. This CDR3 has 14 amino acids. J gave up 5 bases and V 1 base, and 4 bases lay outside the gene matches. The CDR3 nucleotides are TGTGCCAGCAGCTTAGGCAGGGGGTTTGAGACCCAGTACTTC. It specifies CASSLGRGFETQYF. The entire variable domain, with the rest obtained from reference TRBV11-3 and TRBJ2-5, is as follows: EAGVVQSPRYKIIEKKQPVAFWCNPISGHNTLYWYLQNLGQGPELLIRYENEEAVDDSQLPKDRFSAERLKGVDSTLKIQPAELGDSAVYLCASSLGRGFETQYFGPGTRLLVL.